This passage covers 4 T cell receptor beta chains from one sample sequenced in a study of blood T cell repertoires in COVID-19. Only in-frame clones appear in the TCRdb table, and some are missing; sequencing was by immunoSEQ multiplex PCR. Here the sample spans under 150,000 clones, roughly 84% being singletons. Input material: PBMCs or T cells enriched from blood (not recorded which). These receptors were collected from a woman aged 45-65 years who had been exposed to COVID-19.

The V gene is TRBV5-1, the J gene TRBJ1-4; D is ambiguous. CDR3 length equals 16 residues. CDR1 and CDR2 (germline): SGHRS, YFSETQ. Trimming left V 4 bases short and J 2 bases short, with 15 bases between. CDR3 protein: CASSAGNLATNEKLFF. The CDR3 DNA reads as TGCGCCAGCAGCGCGGGCAACTTAGCGACTAATGAAAAACTGTTTTTT.

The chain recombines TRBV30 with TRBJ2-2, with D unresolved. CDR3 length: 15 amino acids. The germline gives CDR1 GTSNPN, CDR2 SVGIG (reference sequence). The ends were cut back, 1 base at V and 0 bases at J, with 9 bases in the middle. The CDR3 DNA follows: TGTGCCTGGAGTGCTGGCCTAGCGAACACCGGGGAGCTGTTTTTT. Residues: CAWSAGLANTGELFF.

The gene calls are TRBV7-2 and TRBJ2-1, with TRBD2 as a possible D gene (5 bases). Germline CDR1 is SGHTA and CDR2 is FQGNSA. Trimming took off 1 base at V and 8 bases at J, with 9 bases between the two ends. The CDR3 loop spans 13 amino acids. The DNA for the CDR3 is TGTGCCAGCAGCTTAGGTGTCGGGGATGAGCAGTTCTTC. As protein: CASSLGVGDEQFF. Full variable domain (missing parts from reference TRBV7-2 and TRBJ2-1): GAGVSQSPSNKVTEKGKDVELRCDPISGHTALYWYRQSLGQGLEFLIYFQGNSAPDKSGLPSDRFSAERTGGSVSTLTIQRTQQEDSAVYLCASSLGVGDEQFFGPGTRLTVL.

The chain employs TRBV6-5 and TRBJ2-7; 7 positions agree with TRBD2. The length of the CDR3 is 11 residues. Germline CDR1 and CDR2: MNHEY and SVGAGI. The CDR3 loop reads CASGAGTEQYF. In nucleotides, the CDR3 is TGTGCAAGCGGGGCAGGCACCGAGCAGTACTTC.